This T cell receptor beta chain was profiled in a study of blood T cells in healthy people across ages. This clonotype was picked up a small number of times. Germline V gene sequence: CDR1 SEHNR, CDR2 FQNEAQ (reference sequence). The J segment lost 2 bases and the V segment lost 5 bases, leaving 5 bases of the junction unmatched. The CDR3 consists of 15 residues. A J-beta primer mix and a sample-barcoded 5' primer were used in a second PCR of roughly 6 to 11 cycles. Every single cDNA molecule received a tag from a template-switch adaptor with 12 random nucleotides. Every sample produced at least 2.5 million CDR3-containing paired-end reads. One entry per CDR3 protein results from TCRdb running MiXCR on the 5' RACE reads. The profile shows 380,000 or so distinct CDR3 sequences, roughly half of them singletons.

This chain links TRBV7-9 with TRBJ2-7; 11 positions agree with TRBD2. This TCR derives from a man in his fifties or sixties in good health. The sequenced material came from blood. The CDR3: CASSRVSGGAYEQYF. Here the CDR3 DNA reads TGTGCCAGCAGCCGCGTTAGCGGGGGGGCCTACGAGCAGTACTTC. Filled out from reference TRBV7-9 and TRBJ2-7, the complete variable domain reads DTGVSQNPRHKITKRGQNVTFRCDPISEHNRLYWYRQTLGQGPEFLTYFQNEAQLEKSRLLSDRFSAERPKGSFSTLEIQRTEQGDSAMYLCASSRVSGGAYEQYFGPGTRLTVT.